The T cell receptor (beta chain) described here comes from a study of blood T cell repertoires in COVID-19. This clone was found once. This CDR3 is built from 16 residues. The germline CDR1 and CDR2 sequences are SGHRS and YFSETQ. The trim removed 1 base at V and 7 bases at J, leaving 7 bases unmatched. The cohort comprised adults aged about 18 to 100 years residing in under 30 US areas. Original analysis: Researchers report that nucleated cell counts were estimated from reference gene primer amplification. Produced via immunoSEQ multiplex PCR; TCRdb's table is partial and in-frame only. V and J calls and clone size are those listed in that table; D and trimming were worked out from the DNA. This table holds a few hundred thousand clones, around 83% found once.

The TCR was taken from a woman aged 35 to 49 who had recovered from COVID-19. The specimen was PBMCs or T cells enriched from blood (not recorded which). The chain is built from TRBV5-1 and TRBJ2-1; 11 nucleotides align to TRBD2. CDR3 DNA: TGCGCCAGCAGCTTGAGGGTAGCGGGAGGGGTAAATGAGCAGTTCTTC. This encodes CASSLRVAGGVNEQFF.